This T cell receptor (beta chain) is from a study of human T cells and chemical hapten exposure. As for the study in general: There were per-sample TCR yield variations, arising mainly from small pooled library volume differences.

J lost 4 bases, V lost 7 bases, and 6 bases had no gene match. Germline V gives CDR1 SGHAT, CDR2 FQNNGV. The CDR3 consists of 13 residues. TCRdb independently ran MiXCR on the RACE reads; one entry per CDR3 protein. The sample shows tens of thousands of distinct CDR3 sequences, about 9% of them seen only once. Time point in this sample: healthy volunteer bleed at 6 weeks. It was from unfractionated whole blood that total RNA was extracted. General study results and limits: With regard to DPC sensitization, TCRs above 1 in 1000 frequency did not change.

This clonotype was counted a few times. Its antigen remains unknown. The TCR comes from a male donor in good health. Some clones in this sample may be carry-over from other donors' samples. The sequencing sample was made of whole blood. The V call is TRBV11-2, the J call TRBJ1-1; 7 bases map to TRBD1. CDR3 DNA sequence: TGTGCCAGCAACCTGCCAGGGGGCACTGAAGCTTTCTTT. This encodes CASNLPGGTEAFF.